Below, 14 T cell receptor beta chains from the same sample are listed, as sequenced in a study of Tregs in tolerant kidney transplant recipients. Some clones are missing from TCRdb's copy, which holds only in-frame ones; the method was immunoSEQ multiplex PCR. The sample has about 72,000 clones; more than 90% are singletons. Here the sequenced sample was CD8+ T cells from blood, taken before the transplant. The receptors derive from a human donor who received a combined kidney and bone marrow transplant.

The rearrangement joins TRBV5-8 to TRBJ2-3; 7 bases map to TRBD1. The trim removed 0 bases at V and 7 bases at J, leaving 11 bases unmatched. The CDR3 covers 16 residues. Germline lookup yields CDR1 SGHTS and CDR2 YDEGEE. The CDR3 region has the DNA TGTGCCAGCAGCTTGGGGACAGGAGCTTTAAGAAATACGCAGTATTTT. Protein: CASSLGTGALRNTQYF.

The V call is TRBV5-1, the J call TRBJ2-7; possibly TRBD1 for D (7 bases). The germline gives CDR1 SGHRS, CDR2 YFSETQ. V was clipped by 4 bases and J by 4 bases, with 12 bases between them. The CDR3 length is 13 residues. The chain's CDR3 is CASSQGGWYEQYF. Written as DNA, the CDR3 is TGCGCCAGCAGCCAGGGGGGCTGGTACGAGCAGTACTTC.

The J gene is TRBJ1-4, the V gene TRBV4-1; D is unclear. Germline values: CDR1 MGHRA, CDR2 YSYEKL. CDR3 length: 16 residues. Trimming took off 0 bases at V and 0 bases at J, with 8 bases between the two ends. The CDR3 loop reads CASSQDRTSTNEKLFF. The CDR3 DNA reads TGCGCCAGCAGCCAAGACCGGACTTCAACTAATGAAAAACTGTTTTTT.

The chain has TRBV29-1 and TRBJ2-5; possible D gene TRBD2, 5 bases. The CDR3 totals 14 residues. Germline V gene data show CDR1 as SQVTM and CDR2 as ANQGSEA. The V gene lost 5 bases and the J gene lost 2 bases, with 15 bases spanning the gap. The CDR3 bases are TGCAGCGTTACGACTGGAGGCCTACAAGAGACCCAGTACTTC. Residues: CSVTTGGLQETQYF.

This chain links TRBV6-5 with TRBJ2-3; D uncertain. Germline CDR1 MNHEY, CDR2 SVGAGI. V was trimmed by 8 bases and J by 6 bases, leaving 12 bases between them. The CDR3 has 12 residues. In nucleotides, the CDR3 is TGTGCCAGCGGATCTGGGCCGGATACGCAGTATTTT. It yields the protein CASGSGPDTQYF.

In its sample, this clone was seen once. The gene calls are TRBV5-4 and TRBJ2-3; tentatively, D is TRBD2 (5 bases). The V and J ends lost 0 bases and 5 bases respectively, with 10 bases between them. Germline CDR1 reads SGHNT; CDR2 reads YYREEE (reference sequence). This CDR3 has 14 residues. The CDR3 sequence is CASSLEIALDTQYF. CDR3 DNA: TGTGCCAGCAGCTTGGAAATAGCGCTAGATACGCAGTATTTT.

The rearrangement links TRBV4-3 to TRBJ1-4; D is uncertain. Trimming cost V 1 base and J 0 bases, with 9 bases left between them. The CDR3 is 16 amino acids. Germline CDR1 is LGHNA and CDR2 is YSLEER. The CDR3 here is CASSQGGFTTNEKLFF. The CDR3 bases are TGCGCCAGCAGCCAAGGAGGATTCACAACTAATGAAAAACTGTTTTTT.

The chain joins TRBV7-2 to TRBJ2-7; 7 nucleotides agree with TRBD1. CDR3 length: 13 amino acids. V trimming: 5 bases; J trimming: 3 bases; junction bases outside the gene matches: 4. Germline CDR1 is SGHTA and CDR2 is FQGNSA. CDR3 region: CASSHDRVYEQYF. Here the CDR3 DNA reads TGTGCCAGCAGCCACGACAGGGTCTACGAGCAGTACTTC.

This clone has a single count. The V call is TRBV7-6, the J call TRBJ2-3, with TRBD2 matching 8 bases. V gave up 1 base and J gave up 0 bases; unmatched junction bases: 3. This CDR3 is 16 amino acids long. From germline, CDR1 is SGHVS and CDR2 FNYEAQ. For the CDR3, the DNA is TGTGCCAGCAGCTTAGGGGCGGGAGGAAGCACAGATACGCAGTATTTT. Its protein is CASSLGAGGSTDTQYF. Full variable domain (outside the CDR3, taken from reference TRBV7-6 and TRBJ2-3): GAGVSQSPRYKVTKRGQDVALRCDPISGHVSLYWYRQALGQGPEFLTYFNYEAQQDKSGLPNDRFSAERPEGSISTLTIQRTEQRDSAMYRCASSLGAGGSTDTQYFGPGTRLTVL.

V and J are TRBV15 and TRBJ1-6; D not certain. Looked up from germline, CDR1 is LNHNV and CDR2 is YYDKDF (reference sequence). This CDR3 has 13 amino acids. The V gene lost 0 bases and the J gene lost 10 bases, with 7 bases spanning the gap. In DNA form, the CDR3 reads TGTGCCACCAGCAGAGATTCTAGCTCACCCCTCCACTTT. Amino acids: CATSRDSSSPLHF.

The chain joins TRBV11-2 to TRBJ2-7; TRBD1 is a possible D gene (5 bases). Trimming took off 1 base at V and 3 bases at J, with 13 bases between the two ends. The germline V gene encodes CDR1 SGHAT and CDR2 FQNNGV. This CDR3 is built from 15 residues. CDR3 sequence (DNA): TGTGCCAGCAGCTTAGCGCGTGACAGCTTCTACGAGCAGTACTTC. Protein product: CASSLARDSFYEQYF.

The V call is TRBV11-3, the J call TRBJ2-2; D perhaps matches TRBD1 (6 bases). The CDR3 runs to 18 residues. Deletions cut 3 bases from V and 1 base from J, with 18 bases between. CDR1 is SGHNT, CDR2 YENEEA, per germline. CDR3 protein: CASSLTSLHRENTGELFF. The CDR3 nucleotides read TGTGCCAGCAGCTTGACCTCCTTGCACAGGGAGAACACCGGGGAGCTGTTTTTT.

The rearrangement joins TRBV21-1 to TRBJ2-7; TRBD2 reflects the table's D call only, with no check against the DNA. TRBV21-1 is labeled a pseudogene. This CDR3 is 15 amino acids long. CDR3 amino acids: CASSKVWCQLYEQYF. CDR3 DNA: TGTGCCAGCAGCAAAGTTTGGTGTCAACTGTACGAGCAGTACTTC.

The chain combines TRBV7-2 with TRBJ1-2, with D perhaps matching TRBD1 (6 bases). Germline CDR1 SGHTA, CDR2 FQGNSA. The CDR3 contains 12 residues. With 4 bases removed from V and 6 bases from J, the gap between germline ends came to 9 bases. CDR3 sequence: CASSSYRDGYTF. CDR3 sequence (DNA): TGTGCCAGCAGCTCCTACAGGGATGGCTACACCTTC.